This T cell receptor (beta chain) comes out of a study of molecular identifiers for immune sequencing clone quantification. At the level of the study: In replicates, RNA from roughly 20,000 or 100,000 naive CD8 cells was divided five ways and four parts were sequenced.

Via MiXCR, TCRdb re-called the PCR reads, giving one row per CDR3 protein. The sample yields some 41,000 distinct CDR3 sequences, about 18% seen once. With respect to this clonotype: The antigen is undetermined.

CDR1 is SGDLS, CDR2 YYNGEE, per germline. Trimming at V came to 3 bases and at J to 8 bases, leaving 10 bases not matched to a gene. The CDR3 covers 16 residues. As CD8+CD4-CCR7+CD45RA+ cells, naive CD8 T cells were sorted. Findings and caveats of the study: In a background of around 1 million naive cells, spiked Jurkat TCR RNA from one cell was reportedly detectable.

This sequence was found in a human donor in good health. Some libraries in this study had Jurkat cell RNA spiked in. The J gene is TRBJ2-1, the V gene TRBV9; 11 positions agree with TRBD2. The specimen sequenced was naive CD8+ T cells from blood, with Jurkat cell RNA spiked in. The subset denotes: FACS-sorted CD8+CD4-CCR7+CD45RA+ naive T cells. DNA of the CDR3: TGTGCCAGCAGCGGACCCGGACTAGCGGGCGTTTATGAGCAGTTCTTC. It specifies CASSGPGLAGVYEQFF.